The clone carrying this TCR beta chain has only a few counts. Its antigen remains unknown. These data come from a study of T cells after yellow fever vaccination. The CDR3 has 16 amino acids. V lost 4 bases, J lost 0 bases, and 9 bases stayed unmatched. The V gene's germline CDR1 is DFQATT and CDR2 SNEGSKA (reference sequence). Study-wide findings and caveats: Highly abundant clonotypes carried over from the bulk population could end up in FACS-sorted repertoires as contaminants.

TCRdb reanalysed the 5' RACE reads using MiXCR and keeps one entry per CDR3 protein. This table holds around 310,000 distinct CDR3 sequences, 3.6% found once. This chain joins TRBV20-1 and TRBJ2-3; 8 bases line up with TRBD2. Sequencing used PBMCs, obtained on the day of the yellow fever booster vaccination. This clonotype originated in a man between 18 and 29 years old who received the YFV17D yellow fever vaccine. In nucleotides, the CDR3 is TGCAGTGCTAAATTGTTAGCGGGGACCAGCACAGATACGCAGTATTTT. Its protein is CSAKLLAGTSTDTQYF.